One sample yielded the 24 T cell receptor beta chains listed below, sequenced in a study of blood T cell repertoires in COVID-19. Generated by immunoSEQ multiplex PCR, the TCRdb table keeps only in-frame clones and is missing some. The profile shows over 200,000 clones, 88% of them singletons. The specimen sequenced was peripheral blood. Every receptor here comes from an older woman with acute or convalescent COVID-19.

This chain links TRBV12-5 with TRBJ1-6, with D possibly being TRBD1 (6 bases). The CDR3 contains 14 residues. Germline V gene data show CDR1 as LGHNT and CDR2 as FRNRAP. V lost 9 bases to trimming and J lost 7 bases, with 16 bases between them. CDR3 sequence (DNA): TGTGCTAGCCGGAGAGGGGGGGTGAATTCACCCCTCCACTTT. Its protein product is CASRRGGVNSPLHF.

This chain uses TRBV19 with TRBJ1-2; TRBD1 aligns across 7 bases. The junction had 4 bases not matched to a gene; V was cut back by 5 bases and J by 4 bases. Germline CDR1 LNHDA, CDR2 SQIVND (reference sequence). The CDR3 has 13 residues. The CDR3 DNA reads as TGTGCCAGTAGTTACCGACAGGGCTATGGCTACACCTTC. It is translated as CASSYRQGYGYTF.

This clone was seen just once. V usage is TRBV11-2 and J usage is TRBJ2-7, with D unclear. Germline V gene data show CDR1 as SGHAT and CDR2 as FQNNGV. CDR3 length: 14 residues. V was clipped by 1 base and J by 0 bases, with 7 bases between them. The CDR3 sequence: CASSLVPYSYEQYF. The CDR3 DNA sequence: TGTGCCAGCAGCTTAGTCCCCTACTCCTACGAGCAGTACTTC.

The gene calls are TRBV12-3 or TRBV12-4 and TRBJ2-5; D is ambiguous. This CDR3 has 12 amino acids. Trimming cost V 5 bases and J 4 bases, with 8 bases left between them. CDR3 nucleotide sequence: TGTGCCAGCAGTCTAAGGAGAGAGACCCAGTACTTC. This encodes CASSLRRETQYF.

The gene calls are TRBV19 and TRBJ1-5; D perhaps matches TRBD1 (5 bases). CDR3 length: 15 amino acids. The V end was cut by 5 bases, the J end by 9 bases, with 20 bases between. CDR1 LNHDA and CDR2 SQIVND come from the germline V gene (reference sequence). In nucleotides, the CDR3 is TGTGCCAGTAGTGGCCCCGGCAGGGCCCCGGTGCCCCAGCATTTT. Translated, it gives CASSGPGRAPVPQHF.

The chain recombines TRBV11-3 with TRBJ2-7; no reliable D call. Per the germline V gene, CDR1 is SGHNT and CDR2 is YENEEA. V was shortened by 1 base and J by 4 bases, with 8 bases between the two germline ends. This CDR3 comprises 13 residues. The CDR3 protein is CASSLGGNYEQYF. DNA of the CDR3: TGTGCCAGCAGCTTAGGAGGCAATTACGAGCAGTACTTC. Full variable domain (missing parts from reference TRBV11-3 and TRBJ2-7): EAGVVQSPRYKIIEKKQPVAFWCNPISGHNTLYWYLQNLGQGPELLIRYENEEAVDDSQLPKDRFSAERLKGVDSTLKIQPAELGDSAVYLCASSLGGNYEQYFGPGTRLTVT.

The genes are TRBV28 and TRBJ1-1; D possibly corresponds to TRBD1 (6 bases). CDR1 is MDHEN, CDR2 SYDVKM, per germline. V dropped 3 bases and J dropped 4 bases, with 18 bases sitting between them. CDR3 size: 16 residues. This chain's CDR3 is CASSFPLSGGRTEAFF. The DNA of the CDR3 is TGTGCCAGCAGTTTCCCCCTTTCGGGGGGGCGCACTGAAGCTTTCTTT.

In this sample, this clone turned up a few times. The V gene is TRBV11-2, the J gene TRBJ2-7; 9 nucleotides align to TRBD2. From germline, CDR1 is SGHAT and CDR2 FQNNGV. The CDR3 totals 15 residues. Germline trimming cut 1 base from V and 6 bases from J; bases unmatched to any gene: 7. CDR3 loop: CASSLVELAGTEQYF. The CDR3 region has the DNA TGTGCCAGCAGCTTAGTGGAACTAGCGGGTACCGAGCAGTACTTC.

J is TRBJ1-1 and V is TRBV7-9; TRBD1 might be the D (6 bases). Between the trimmed V and J ends, which lost 1 base and 4 bases, there was a span of 7 bases. The CDR3 has 13 residues. Germline V gene data show CDR1 as SEHNR and CDR2 as FQNEAQ (reference sequence). The CDR3 sequence: CASSLDRVTEAFF. For the CDR3, the DNA is TGTGCCAGCAGCTTAGACAGGGTCACTGAAGCTTTCTTT.

This clone was seen a handful of times. CDR3 in DNA: TGTGCCAGCAGTTACGGGGAGACCTATGGCTACACCTTC. Translation gives CASSYGETYGYTF. V and J are TRBV6-6 and TRBJ1-2, with no clear D. Trimming shortened V by 2 bases and J by 4 bases, and 8 bases separated the two germline ends. This CDR3 is built from 13 residues. Looked up from germline, CDR1 is MNHNY and CDR2 is SVGAGI (reference sequence).

Here the CDR3 DNA reads TGCAGTGCTAGTAGGGGAAGCACAGATACGCAGTATTTT. Protein sequence: CSASRGSTDTQYF. The chain combines TRBV20-1 with TRBJ2-3; D may be TRBD1 (5 bases). This CDR3 contains 13 residues. The ends were cut back, 3 bases at V and 0 bases at J, with 7 bases in the middle. Germline values: CDR1 DFQATT, CDR2 SNEGSKA (reference sequence).

The rearrangement joins TRBV5-4 to TRBJ1-2, with 8 bases lining up with TRBD1. CDR1 is SGHNT and CDR2 is YYREEE in the germline V gene (reference sequence). The CDR3 runs to 15 residues. After removal of 0 bases from V and 4 bases from J, the junction contained 5 bases not matched to a gene. The CDR3 nucleotides are TGTGCCAGCAGCTTGGTGCCAGGGGGCAGCTATGGCTACACCTTC. It yields the protein CASSLVPGGSYGYTF. Full variable domain (rest looked up from reference TRBV5-4 and TRBJ1-2): ETGVTQSPTHLIKTRGQQVTLRCSSQSGHNTVSWYQQALGQGPQFIFQYYREEENGRGNFPPRFSGLQFPNYSSELNVNALELDDSALYLCASSLVPGGSYGYTFGSGTRLTVV.

Note on this clone: The sample carries other DNA sequences with the same CDR3. The genes are TRBV30 and TRBJ1-5; D is perhaps TRBD1 (5 bases). Trimming shortened V by 5 bases and J by 5 bases, and 13 bases separated the two germline ends. Germline-derived CDR1 and CDR2 are GTSNPN and SVGIG (reference sequence). The CDR3 covers 13 residues. The CDR3: CAWSPSGDQPQHF. In DNA, the CDR3 is TGTGCCTGGTCTCCATCGGGGGATCAGCCCCAGCATTTT. Complete variable domain (other parts from reference TRBV30 and TRBJ1-5): SQTIHQWPATLVQPVGSPLSLECTVEGTSNPNLYWYRQAAGRGLQLLFYSVGIGQISSEVPQNLSASRPQDRQFILSSKKLLLSDSGFYLCAWSPSGDQPQHFGDGTRLSIL.

The chain links TRBV7-9 to TRBJ2-6; D is uncertain. The CDR3 totals 15 residues. The germline V gene encodes CDR1 SEHNR and CDR2 FQNEAQ (reference sequence). Trimming pared 5 bases from V and 0 bases from J, leaving 8 bases between. CDR3 nucleotide sequence: TGTGCCAGCAGCGAATTAGTCTCTGGGGCCAACGTCCTGACTTTC. This gives the protein CASSELVSGANVLTF.

The rearrangement uses TRBV11-2 and TRBJ2-1, with a possible D match to TRBD2 (5 bases). The CDR3 length is 16 residues. With 4 bases removed from V and 4 bases from J, the gap between germline ends came to 17 bases. Germline lookup yields CDR1 SGHAT and CDR2 FQNNGV. CDR3 region: CASSSLGKSVYNEQFF. The CDR3, as DNA: TGTGCCAGCAGCTCCCTCGGGAAAAGTGTTTACAATGAGCAGTTCTTC. Looking up the rest from reference TRBV11-2 and TRBJ2-1 gives the full variable domain: EAGVAQSPRYKIIEKRQSVAFWCNPISGHATLYWYQQILGQGPKLLIQFQNNGVVDDSQLPKDRFSAERLKGVDSTLKIQPAKLEDSAVYLCASSSLGKSVYNEQFFGPGTRLTVL.

The rearrangement uses TRBV21-1 and TRBJ1-1; the table assigns TRBD1, which was not confirmed against the DNA. TRBV21-1 is given as a pseudogene. The CDR3 runs 16 residues. The CDR3 reads CASSPQARQGHTEAFF. For the CDR3, the DNA is TGTGCCAGCAGCCCCCAGGCCCGACAGGGGCACACTGAAGCTTTCTTT.

This chain links TRBV28 with TRBJ2-4; the D is unclear. Per germline, CDR1 MDHEN and CDR2 SYDVKM. The CDR3 extends over 15 amino acids. The V and J ends lost 6 bases and 0 bases respectively, with 12 bases between them. The CDR3 is CASRTFPGAKNIQYF. CDR3 in DNA: TGTGCCAGCAGAACCTTCCCCGGAGCCAAAAACATTCAGTACTTC.

J is TRBJ1-1 and V is TRBV27; D is unresolved. The germline CDR1 and CDR2 sequences are MNHEY and SMNVEV (reference sequence). This CDR3 is built from 15 residues. Between the trimmed V and J ends, which lost 3 bases and 5 bases, there was a span of 16 bases. The CDR3 DNA follows: TGTGCCAGCAGTTTTGATCCGACCGGGGAGACTGAAGCTTTCTTT. This codes for CASSFDPTGETEAFF.

The J gene is TRBJ2-7, the V gene TRBV6-5; TRBD2 is a possible D gene (7 bases). This CDR3 is built from 16 residues. Germline CDR1 MNHEY, CDR2 SVGAGI. Trimming took 0 bases from V and 1 from J, leaving 13 bases between them. CDR3: CASSYSGGAQSYEQYF. The CDR3 nucleotides read TGTGCCAGCAGTTACTCGGGGGGGGCGCAGTCCTACGAGCAGTACTTC.

The rearrangement links TRBV28 to TRBJ1-6; tentatively, D is TRBD1 (6 bases). The CDR3 runs to 15 residues. The V end was cut by 7 bases, the J end by 7 bases, with 17 bases between. From germline, CDR1 is MDHEN and CDR2 SYDVKM. This chain's CDR3 is CASTRGGARNSPLHF. The CDR3 nucleotides are TGTGCCAGCACCCGAGGGGGGGCTCGAAATTCACCCCTCCACTTT.

This chain connects TRBV5-1 to TRBJ2-1; 10 bases match TRBD2. This CDR3 comprises 17 residues. J lost 6 bases, V lost 0 bases, and 9 bases had no gene match. Germline V CDR1 and CDR2: SGHRS, YFSETQ. CDR3 residues: CASSLAGGLAGVNEQFF. CDR3 nucleotides: TGCGCCAGCAGCTTGGCCGGGGGGCTAGCGGGAGTCAATGAGCAGTTCTTC. Full variable domain (outside the CDR3, taken from reference TRBV5-1 and TRBJ2-1): KAGVTQTPRYLIKTRGQQVTLSCSPISGHRSVSWYQQTPGQGLQFLFEYFSETQRNKGNFPGRFSGRQFSNSRSEMNVSTLELGDSALYLCASSLAGGLAGVNEQFFGPGTRLTVL.

The chain couples TRBV21-1 to TRBJ2-6; the table's D call, TRBD2, has no DNA check behind it. TRBV21-1 is a documented pseudogene. This CDR3 contains 16 residues. The CDR3 DNA reads TGTGCCAGCACCCCGGTGATTTACTCTGGGGCCAACGTCCTGACTTTC. Translated: CASTPVIYSGANVLTF.

To note about this clone: At the DNA level, this CDR3 is encoded by other sequences in the same sample as well. The chain recombines TRBV5-1 with TRBJ1-1; D is unresolved. The CDR3 totals 13 residues. Trimming took off 0 bases at V and 1 base at J, with 4 bases between the two ends. Germline assignment: CDR1 SGHRS and CDR2 YFSETQ. In nucleotides, the CDR3 is TGCGCCAGCAGCTTGGGAGGGAACACTGAAGCTTTCTTT. Translated, it gives CASSLGGNTEAFF. The variable domain in full, with the rest retrieved from reference TRBV5-1 and TRBJ1-1, is KAGVTQTPRYLIKTRGQQVTLSCSPISGHRSVSWYQQTPGQGLQFLFEYFSETQRNKGNFPGRFSGRQFSNSRSEMNVSTLELGDSALYLCASSLGGNTEAFFGQGTRLTVV.

The rearrangement joins TRBV6-5 to TRBJ2-7; 8 nucleotides line up with TRBD1. J gave up 0 bases and V 4 bases, and 8 bases lay outside the gene matches. Germline V gives CDR1 MNHEY, CDR2 SVGAGI. The CDR3 loop spans 16 amino acids. The CDR3 loop reads CASSSPHRGSSYEQYF. In DNA form, the CDR3 reads TGTGCCAGCAGTTCCCCCCACAGGGGGAGCTCCTACGAGCAGTACTTC.